One sample yielded the 15 T cell receptor beta chains listed below, sequenced in a study of monozygotic twins with inflammatory bowel disease. No DNA is given; TCRdb re-called the 5' RACE reads and lists each CDR3 protein once. The sample includes 310,000 or so distinct CDR3 sequences. Sequencing was done on a sample of blood. The receptors stem from a human donor with ulcerative colitis or Crohn's disease, or a healthy co-twin of an affected twin (not recorded which).

The chain has TRBV4-1 and TRBJ1-4. Germline CDR1 is MGHRA and CDR2 is YSYEKL. The CDR3 totals 15 residues. CDR3 amino acids: CASSQLTGTNEKLFF.

The J gene is TRBJ2-7, the V gene TRBV7-2; TCRdb's assignment of TRBD1 cannot be checked, as there is no DNA. CDR1 and CDR2 from the germline V gene are SGHTA and FQGNSA. The CDR3 length is 16 residues. This CDR3 reads CASSSPSRDTFYEQYF.

The V gene is TRBV19, the J gene TRBJ2-6; lacking DNA, the TRBD1 call made by TCRdb goes unchecked. CDR1 and CDR2 (germline): LNHDA, SQIVND (reference sequence). The CDR3 has 15 residues. The CDR3 loop reads CASSTTGSGANVLTF.

V usage is TRBV20-1 and J usage is TRBJ2-5; there is no DNA to check the TCRdb D call of TRBD1. The CDR3 spans 13 residues. Germline V lookup: CDR1 DFQATT, CDR2 SNEGSKA (reference sequence). CDR3 protein: CSATRTGWETQYF.

V usage is TRBV11-2 and J usage is TRBJ2-1; TCRdb designates TRBD1, a call that cannot be tested without DNA. Germline V CDR1 and CDR2: SGHAT, FQNNGV. CDR3 length: 17 residues. The CDR3 here is CATKLRVQQGSYNEQFF.

V usage is TRBV5-6 and J usage is TRBJ2-4; TCRdb picks TRBD1, but there is no DNA to check that call. CDR3 length: 15 residues. Germline values: CDR1 SGHDT, CDR2 YYEEEE. CDR3 protein: CASSLRQGSKNIQYF.

The rearrangement joins TRBV5-1 to TRBJ2-7; TCRdb's D call, TRBD2, is unchecked because there is no DNA. CDR1 is SGHRS and CDR2 is YFSETQ in the germline V gene. The CDR3 loop spans 13 amino acids. CDR3 residues: CASSLEGRYEQYF.

The J gene is TRBJ1-2, the V gene TRBV12-3 or TRBV12-4. This CDR3 is built from 15 residues. The chain's CDR3 is CASSRRGQVTYGYTF.

This sequence joins TRBV7-2 and TRBJ2-7; TCRdb picks TRBD1, but there is no DNA to check that call. The CDR3 is made up of 13 amino acids. Germline lookup yields CDR1 SGHTA and CDR2 FQGNSA. CDR3 sequence reads: CASARGGDYEQYF.

The J gene is TRBJ1-2, the V gene TRBV20-1; lacking DNA, the TRBD1 call made by TCRdb goes unchecked. Per germline, CDR1 DFQATT and CDR2 SNEGSKA (reference sequence). CDR3 length: 15 residues. Here the CDR3 reads CSARDPGVANYGYTF.

The chain has TRBV24-1 and TRBJ1-1; TCRdb's D gene call, TRBD1, goes unchecked for lack of DNA. The CDR3 totals 14 residues. Looked up from germline, CDR1 is KGHDR and CDR2 is SFDVKD. The CDR3 loop is CATSEGTGNTEAFF.

V gene TRBV11-2 combines with J gene TRBJ2-3; checking the TCRdb D call of TRBD2 is not possible without DNA. Germline V CDR1 and CDR2: SGHAT, FQNNGV. This CDR3 comprises 18 residues. The CDR3 is CASSKGLAGGPVADTQYF.

The CDR3 loop reads CASNYGGGSYNEQFF. This chain joins TRBV9 and TRBJ2-1; TCRdb lists TRBD2, though no DNA is available to test this call. Per germline, CDR1 SGDLS and CDR2 YYNGEE. The CDR3 totals 15 residues.

V and J are TRBV5-4 and TRBJ1-1. This CDR3 contains 14 residues. Germline V lookup: CDR1 SGHNT, CDR2 YYREEE (reference sequence). The CDR3 sequence: CASSLGTEYTEAFF.

V is TRBV6-5 and J is TRBJ1-1; the TRBD1 assignment by TCRdb is unverifiable without DNA. Germline CDR1 reads MNHEY; CDR2 reads SVGAGI. This CDR3 has 11 residues. The CDR3 sequence is CASSAWGALTF.